This T cell receptor beta chain stems from a study of blood T cell repertoires in COVID-19. Study-wide background: Some COVID-19 samples were acute and others convalescent; all came from the United States, Italy and Spain. PBMCs, B-cell-depleted T cells, or T cells were the source of the cDNA or gDNA that made up the material.

Original methodology: Amplification with reference gene primers provided the estimates of nucleated cell counts. The protocol was immunoSEQ multiplex PCR, while the TCRdb copy is restricted to in-frame clones and leaves out a portion. The DNA was the basis for D and trimming; V, J and clone size are from that table. The sample includes around 22,000 clones, around 87% of them seen just once. This CDR3 region has 15 residues. Germline CDR1 reads SGHRS; CDR2 reads YFSETQ. V dropped 1 base and J dropped 4; count of bases not matched to a gene: 6. Specimen: peripheral blood. The sequence came from a human donor with active COVID-19. The donor label of this sample is uncertain. The genes are TRBV5-1 and TRBJ1-1, with 8 bases that match TRBD1. The CDR3 region has the DNA TGCGCCAGCAGCTTGACAGGGGGGACCGTCACTGAAGCTTTCTTT. Translation gives CASSLTGGTVTEAFF.